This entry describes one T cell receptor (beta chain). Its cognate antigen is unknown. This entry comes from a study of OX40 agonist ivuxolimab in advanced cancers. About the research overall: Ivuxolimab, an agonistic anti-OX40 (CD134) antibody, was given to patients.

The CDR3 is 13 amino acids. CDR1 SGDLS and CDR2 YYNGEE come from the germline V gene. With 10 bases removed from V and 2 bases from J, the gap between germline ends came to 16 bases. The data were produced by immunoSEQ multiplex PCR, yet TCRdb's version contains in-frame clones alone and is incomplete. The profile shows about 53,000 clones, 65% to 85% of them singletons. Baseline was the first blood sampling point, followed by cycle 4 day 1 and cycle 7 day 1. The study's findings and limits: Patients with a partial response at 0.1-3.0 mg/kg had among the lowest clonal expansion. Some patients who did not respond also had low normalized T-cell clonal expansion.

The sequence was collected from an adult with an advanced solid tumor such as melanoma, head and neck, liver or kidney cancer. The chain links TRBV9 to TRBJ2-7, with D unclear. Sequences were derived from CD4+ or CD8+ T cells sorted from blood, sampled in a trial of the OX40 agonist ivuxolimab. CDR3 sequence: CASVRWVAYEQYF. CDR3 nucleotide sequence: TGTGCCTCCGTCCGATGGGTAGCCTACGAGCAGTACTTC.